This record covers a single T cell receptor beta chain. Its antigen remains unidentified. The sample is drawn from a study of T cell responses to AZD1222 COVID-19 vaccine. The CDR3 spans 16 residues. V gave up 3 bases and J gave up 7 bases; unmatched junction bases: 13. Germline V gene data show CDR1 as SGHTS and CDR2 as YDEGEE. Overall study results and limits: Epitopes outside B.1.351 and B.1.1.7 mutated regions reportedly drew nearly half of spike TCRs. A mostly white British donor set with more females was recruited, and clonal diversity was possibly underestimated.

Only in-frame clones appear in the TCRdb table, and some are missing; sequencing was by immunoSEQ multiplex PCR. The sample lists 98,000 or so clones, more than 70% occurring once. This TCR was recovered from an adult who received the AZD1222 COVID-19 vaccine. The chain employs TRBV5-8 and TRBJ2-1, with 7 bases matching TRBD2. The sequenced sample was peripheral blood, obtained 28 days after the second AZD1222 dose. The CDR3 bases are TGTGCCAGCAGCTCCAGACCCAGTGCGGGAGTGAATGAGCAGTTCTTC. It yields the protein CASSSRPSAGVNEQFF.